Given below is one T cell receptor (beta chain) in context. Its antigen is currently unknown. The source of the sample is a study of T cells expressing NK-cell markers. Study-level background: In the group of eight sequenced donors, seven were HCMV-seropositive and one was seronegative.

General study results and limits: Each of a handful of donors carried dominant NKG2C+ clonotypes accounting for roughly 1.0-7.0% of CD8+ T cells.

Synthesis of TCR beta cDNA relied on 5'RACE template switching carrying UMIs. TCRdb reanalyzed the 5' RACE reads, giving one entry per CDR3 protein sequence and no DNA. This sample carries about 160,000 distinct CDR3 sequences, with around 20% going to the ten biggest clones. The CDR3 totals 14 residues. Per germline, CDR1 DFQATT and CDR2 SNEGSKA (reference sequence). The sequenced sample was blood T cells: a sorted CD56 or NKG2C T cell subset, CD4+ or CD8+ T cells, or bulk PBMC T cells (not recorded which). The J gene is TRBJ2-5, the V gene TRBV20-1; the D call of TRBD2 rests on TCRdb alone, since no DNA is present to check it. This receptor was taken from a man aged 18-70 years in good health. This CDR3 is CSARVWGAEETQYF.